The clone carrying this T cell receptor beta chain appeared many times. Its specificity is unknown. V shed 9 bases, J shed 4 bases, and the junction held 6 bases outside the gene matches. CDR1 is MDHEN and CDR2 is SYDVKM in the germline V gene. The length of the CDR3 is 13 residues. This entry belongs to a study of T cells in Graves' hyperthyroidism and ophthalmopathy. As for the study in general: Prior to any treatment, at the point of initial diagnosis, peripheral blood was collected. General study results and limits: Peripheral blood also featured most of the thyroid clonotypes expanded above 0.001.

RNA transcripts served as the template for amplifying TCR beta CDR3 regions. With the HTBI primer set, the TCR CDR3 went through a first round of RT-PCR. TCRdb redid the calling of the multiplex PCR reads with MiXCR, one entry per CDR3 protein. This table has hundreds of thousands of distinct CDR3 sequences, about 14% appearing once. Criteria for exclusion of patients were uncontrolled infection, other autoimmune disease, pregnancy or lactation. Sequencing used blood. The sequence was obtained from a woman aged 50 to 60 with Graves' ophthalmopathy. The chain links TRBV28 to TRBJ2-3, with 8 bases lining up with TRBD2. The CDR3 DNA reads TGTGCCAGTAGCGGGAACGGATCAGATACGCAGTATTTT. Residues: CASSGNGSDTQYF.